This section outlines one T cell receptor (beta chain) sequence together with its context. The data belong to a study of T-cell memory formation after mild COVID-19. The V and J ends lost 3 bases and 7 bases respectively, with 14 bases between them. There are 14 residues in the CDR3. Looked up from germline, CDR1 is SGDLS and CDR2 is YYNGEE. TCRdb analysed the 5' RACE reads with MiXCR anew, one entry per CDR3 protein. The top ten hold over 20% of the sample, which has almost 350,000 distinct CDR3 sequences, under 25% seen once. The sequence was obtained from a man younger than 30 who had mild COVID-19 (a few samples of this study predate the infection). Cell type and time point are not known. The specimen sequenced was PBMCs or a T cell subset sorted from them (not recorded which). This chain connects TRBV9 to TRBJ1-5; no clear D. The CDR3 nucleotides are TGTGCCAGCAGCGACCAGGTGGCCGGGCAGCCCCAGCATTTT. It yields the protein CASSDQVAGQPQHF.